The text below deals with one T cell receptor (beta chain). The antigen is undetermined. This specimen includes other DNA sequences encoding the same CDR3. Some clones are missing from TCRdb's copy, which holds only in-frame ones; the method was immunoSEQ multiplex PCR. The table has roughly 2 million clones, approximately 95% seen once. This sample is part of a study of shared clonotypes between healthy human individuals. V lost 7 bases and J 7 bases, leaving 8 bases between the germline ends. The CDR3 loop spans 11 amino acids. Looked up from germline, CDR1 is MNHEY and CDR2 is SVGAGI. Points from the study as a whole: Shared clonotypes across all four donors exceeded non-shared ones in generation probability.

The receptor comes from a man aged 18 to 29 in good health. The chain combines TRBV6-5 with TRBJ2-1, with D possibly being TRBD1 (5 bases). The sample consisted of naive CD4+ T cells sorted from blood. The subset: CD45RA+ positively selected. The CDR3 DNA reads as TGTGCCAGCACCCAGGGAAATGAGCAGTTCTTC. Its protein is CASTQGNEQFF.